The entry below describes one T cell receptor (beta chain). Its antigen is unknown. The CDR3 extends over 15 amino acids. The trim removed 4 bases at V and 7 bases at J, leaving 13 bases unmatched. Germline CDR1 is SGHKS and CDR2 is YYEKEE (reference sequence). The data originate from a study of CD8 T cells in ankylosing spondylitis. Study-level findings and limits: In ankylosing spondylitis blood, a motif of about eight highly homologous TCR beta variants appeared characteristic.

Via MiXCR, TCRdb re-called the 5' RACE reads, giving one row per CDR3 protein. The table lists fewer than 750,000 distinct CDR3 sequences, 15% to 20% of them singletons, with around a fifth in the top ten. What was sequenced was blood, either unsorted or a sorted T cell fraction (not recorded which). J is TRBJ1-2 and V is TRBV5-5, with 7 bases matching TRBD1. The sequence was collected from a male donor with ankylosing spondylitis. The CDR3 DNA is TGTGCCAGCAGCCCGGTCGAGACAGGGCCGAGTGGCTACACCTTC. It yields the protein CASSPVETGPSGYTF.